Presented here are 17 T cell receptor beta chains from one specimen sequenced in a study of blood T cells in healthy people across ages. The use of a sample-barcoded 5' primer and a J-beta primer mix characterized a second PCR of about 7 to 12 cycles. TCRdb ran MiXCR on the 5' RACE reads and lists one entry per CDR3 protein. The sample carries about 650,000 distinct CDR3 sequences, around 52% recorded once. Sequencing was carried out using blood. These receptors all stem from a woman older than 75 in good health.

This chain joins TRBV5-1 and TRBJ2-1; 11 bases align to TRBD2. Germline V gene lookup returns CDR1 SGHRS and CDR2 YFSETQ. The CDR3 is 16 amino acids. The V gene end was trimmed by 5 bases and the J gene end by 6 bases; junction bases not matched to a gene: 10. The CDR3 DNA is TGCGCCAGCAGTTTACCCGGGACTAGCGGAGCCAATGAGCAGTTCTTC. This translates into CASSLPGTSGANEQFF.

CDR3 nucleotide sequence: TGTGCCAGCAGCTTAAATCCAGCGGGGCGGAGCACCGGGGAGCTGTTTTTT. This gives the protein CASSLNPAGRSTGELFF. The J gene is TRBJ2-2, the V gene TRBV7-7; 7 bases are shared with TRBD2. This CDR3 comprises 17 residues. The germline V gene encodes CDR1 SSHAT and CDR2 FNYEAQ (reference sequence). Trimming cost V 2 bases and J 4 bases; bases outside gene matches: 10.

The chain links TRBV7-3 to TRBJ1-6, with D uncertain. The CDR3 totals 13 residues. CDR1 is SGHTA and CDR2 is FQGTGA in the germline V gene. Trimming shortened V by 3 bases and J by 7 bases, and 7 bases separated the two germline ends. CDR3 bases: TGTGCCAGCAGCTTGACTGTGAATTCACCCCTCCACTTT. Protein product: CASSLTVNSPLHF.

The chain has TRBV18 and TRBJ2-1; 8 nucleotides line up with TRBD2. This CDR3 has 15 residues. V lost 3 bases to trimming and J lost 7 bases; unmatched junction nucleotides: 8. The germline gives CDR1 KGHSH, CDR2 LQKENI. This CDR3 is CASSPRAGARNEQFF. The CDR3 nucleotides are TGTGCCAGCTCACCGCGAGCGGGGGCGCGAAATGAGCAGTTCTTC.

CDR3 residues: CSAKLLTSGSSEDTQYF. CDR3 in DNA: TGCAGTGCTAAACTCCTGACTAGCGGGAGTTCGGAAGATACGCAGTATTTT. The V and J genes are TRBV20-1 and TRBJ2-3; 12 bases agree with TRBD2. Germline values: CDR1 DFQATT, CDR2 SNEGSKA (reference sequence). This CDR3 region has 17 residues. Trimming removed 4 bases from V and 5 bases from J; junction bases left unmatched: 13.

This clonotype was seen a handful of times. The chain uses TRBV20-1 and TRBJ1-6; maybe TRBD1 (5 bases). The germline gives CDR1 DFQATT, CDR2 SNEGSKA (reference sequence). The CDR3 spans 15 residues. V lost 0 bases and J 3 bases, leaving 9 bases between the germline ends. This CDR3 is CSARDQGLYNSPLHF. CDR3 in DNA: TGCAGTGCTAGAGATCAGGGACTCTATAATTCACCCCTCCACTTT.

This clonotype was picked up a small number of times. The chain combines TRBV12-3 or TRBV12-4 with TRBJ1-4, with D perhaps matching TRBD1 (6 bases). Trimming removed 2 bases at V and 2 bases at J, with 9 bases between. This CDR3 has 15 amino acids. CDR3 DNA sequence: TGTGCCAGCAGTTTAAACCAGGGGACTAATGAAAAACTGTTTTTT. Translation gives CASSLNQGTNEKLFF.

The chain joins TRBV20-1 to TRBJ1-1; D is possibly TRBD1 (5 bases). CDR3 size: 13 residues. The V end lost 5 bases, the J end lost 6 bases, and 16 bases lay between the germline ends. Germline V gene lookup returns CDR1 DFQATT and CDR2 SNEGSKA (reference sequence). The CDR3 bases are TGCAGTGCTCCAGCCGACAGAAACGCTGAAGCTTTCTTT. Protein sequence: CSAPADRNAEAFF.

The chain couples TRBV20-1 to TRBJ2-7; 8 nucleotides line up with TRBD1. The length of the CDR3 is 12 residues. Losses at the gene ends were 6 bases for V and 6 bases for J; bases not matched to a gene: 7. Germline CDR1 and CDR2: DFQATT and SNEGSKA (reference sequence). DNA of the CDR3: TGCAGTGCCCCGGACAGGGTAATCGAGCAGTACTTC. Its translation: CSAPDRVIEQYF.

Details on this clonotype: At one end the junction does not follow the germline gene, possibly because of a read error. CDR3 nucleotide sequence: TGTGCGAGCAGAAAGGGTACCTACGAGCAGTACTTC. Amino acids: CASRKGTYEQYF. The V call is TRBV2, the J call TRBJ2-7; D call uncertain. The CDR3 has 12 residues. Germline CDR1 reads SNHLY; CDR2 reads FYNNEI.

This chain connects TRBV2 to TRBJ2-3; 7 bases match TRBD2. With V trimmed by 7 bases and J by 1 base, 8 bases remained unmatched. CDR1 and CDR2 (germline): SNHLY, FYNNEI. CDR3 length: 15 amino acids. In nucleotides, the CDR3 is TGTGCCAGCACCCGGGGGGTTAGGGGCACAGATACGCAGTATTTT. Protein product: CASTRGVRGTDTQYF.

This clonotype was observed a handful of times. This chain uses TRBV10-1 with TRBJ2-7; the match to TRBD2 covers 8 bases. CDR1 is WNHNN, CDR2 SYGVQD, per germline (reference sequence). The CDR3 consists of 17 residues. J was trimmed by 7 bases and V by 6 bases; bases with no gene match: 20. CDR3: CASSAYTQRERGYEQYF. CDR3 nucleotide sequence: TGCGCCAGCAGCGCCTATACGCAGCGGGAGAGGGGCTATGAGCAGTACTTC.

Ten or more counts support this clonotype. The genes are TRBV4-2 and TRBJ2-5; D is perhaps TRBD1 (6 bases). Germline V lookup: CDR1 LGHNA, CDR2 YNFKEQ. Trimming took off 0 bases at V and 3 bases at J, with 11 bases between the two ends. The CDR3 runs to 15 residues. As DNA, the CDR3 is TGTGCCAGCAGCCAAGATCTTTGGACAGAAGAGACCCAGTACTTC. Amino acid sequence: CASSQDLWTEETQYF.

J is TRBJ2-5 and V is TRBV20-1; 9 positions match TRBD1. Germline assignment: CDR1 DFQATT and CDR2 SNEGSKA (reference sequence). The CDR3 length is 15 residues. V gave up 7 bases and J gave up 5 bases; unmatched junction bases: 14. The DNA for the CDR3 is TGCAGTGGCTTCCGGGACAGGGAAGGGCGGGAGACCCAGTACTTC. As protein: CSGFRDREGRETQYF.

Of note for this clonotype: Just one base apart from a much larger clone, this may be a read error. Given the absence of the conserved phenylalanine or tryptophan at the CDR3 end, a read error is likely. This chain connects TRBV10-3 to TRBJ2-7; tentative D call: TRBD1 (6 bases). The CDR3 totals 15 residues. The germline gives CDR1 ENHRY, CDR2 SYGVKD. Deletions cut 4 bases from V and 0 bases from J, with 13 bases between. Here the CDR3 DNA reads TGTGCCATCAGTGCGACCGGACAGAACTCCTACGAGCAGTACTTA. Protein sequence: CAISATGQNSYEQYL.

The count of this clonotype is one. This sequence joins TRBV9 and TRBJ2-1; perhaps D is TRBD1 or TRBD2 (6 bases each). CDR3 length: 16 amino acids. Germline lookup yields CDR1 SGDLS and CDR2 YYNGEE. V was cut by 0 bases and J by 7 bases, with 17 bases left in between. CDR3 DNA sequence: TGTGCCAGCAGCGTAGGAGGAAGGGGGGCTTGGAATGAGCAGTTCTTC. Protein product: CASSVGGRGAWNEQFF.

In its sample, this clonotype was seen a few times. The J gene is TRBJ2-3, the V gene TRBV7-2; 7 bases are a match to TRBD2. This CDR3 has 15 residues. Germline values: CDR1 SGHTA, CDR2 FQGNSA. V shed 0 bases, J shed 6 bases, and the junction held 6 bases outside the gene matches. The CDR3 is CASSLAWGGGDTQYF. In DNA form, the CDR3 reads TGTGCCAGCAGCTTAGCATGGGGGGGAGGGGATACGCAGTATTTT. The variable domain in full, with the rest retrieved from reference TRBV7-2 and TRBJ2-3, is GAGVSQSPSNKVTEKGKDVELRCDPISGHTALYWYRQSLGQGLEFLIYFQGNSAPDKSGLPSDRFSAERTGGSVSTLTIQRTQQEDSAVYLCASSLAWGGGDTQYFGPGTRLTVL.